The 9 T cell receptor beta chains below come from one sample, sequenced in a study of blood T cells in healthy people across ages. Through a sample-barcoded 5' primer and a J-beta primer mix, a second PCR was run for roughly 6 to 12 cycles. Using its own MiXCR run on the 5' RACE reads, TCRdb lists one record per CDR3 protein. The profile shows fewer than 2,000,000 distinct CDR3 sequences, about 31% of them singletons. The sequenced material came from blood. The receptors originated from a woman between 25 and 40 years old in good health.

V gene TRBV20-1 combines with J gene TRBJ1-1; possible D gene TRBD1, 6 bases. The germline V gene encodes CDR1 DFQATT and CDR2 SNEGSKA (reference sequence). The CDR3 is made up of 13 amino acids. Trimming stripped 6 bases from V and 3 bases from J, with 14 bases between. CDR3 sequence (DNA): TGCAGTGCGCGGGACAACCCGGACACTGAAGCTTTCTTT. This encodes CSARDNPDTEAFF.

This clonotype was seen only a few times. J is TRBJ1-2 and V is TRBV4-1; no definite D call. The CDR3 is 15 amino acids. Germline values: CDR1 MGHRA, CDR2 YSYEKL. The germline V and J ends were trimmed by 0 bases and 5 bases, with 13 bases remaining between them. The CDR3 here is CASSQETVSPYGYTF. In DNA form, the CDR3 reads TGCGCCAGCAGCCAAGAAACTGTCAGCCCTTATGGCTACACCTTC.

This clonotype was detected many times. The chain combines TRBV5-1 with TRBJ2-7; D is unclear. The germline V gene encodes CDR1 SGHRS and CDR2 YFSETQ. This CDR3 spans 12 amino acids. V was trimmed by 4 bases and J by 4 bases, leaving 9 bases between them. DNA of the CDR3: TGCGCCAGCAGCGCCGATACTTACGAGCAGTACTTC. It codes for CASSADTYEQYF.

This clonotype was detected only a few times. The CDR3 DNA sequence: TGTGCCAGCCAGCAAAGAGGACGCACAGATACGCAGTATTTT. Amino acid sequence: CASQQRGRTDTQYF. The chain recombines TRBV6-5 with TRBJ2-3; no clear D gene. Per germline, CDR1 MNHEY and CDR2 SVGAGI. CDR3 length: 14 residues. Trimming pared 8 bases from V and 1 base from J, leaving 13 bases between.

The V call is TRBV4-1, the J call TRBJ2-5; 8 bases are a match to TRBD2. Germline CDR1 reads MGHRA; CDR2 reads YSYEKL. CDR3 length equals 16 residues. V trimming: 1 base; J trimming: 2 bases; junction bases outside the gene matches: 6. CDR3 nucleotide sequence: TGCGCCAGCAGCCAAGTCGACGGGGGGGAACAAGAGACCCAGTACTTC. Amino acid sequence: CASSQVDGGEQETQYF.

This clonotype was observed a handful of times. This rearrangement joins TRBV27 to TRBJ1-6, with D unclear. The CDR3 is 13 residues long. Trimming removed 5 bases at V and 10 bases at J, with 12 bases between. The germline gives CDR1 MNHEY, CDR2 SMNVEV (reference sequence). The CDR3 DNA is TGTGCCAGCAGTCCTCGAACTGGGTCACCCCTCCACTTT. Its translation is CASSPRTGSPLHF.

J is TRBJ2-7 and V is TRBV20-1; a weak D match, TRBD1 (6 bases). Germline V gene sequence: CDR1 DFQATT, CDR2 SNEGSKA (reference sequence). This CDR3 is built from 14 residues. Trimming shortened V by 3 bases and J by 1 base, and 13 bases separated the two germline ends. CDR3 loop: CSASDRRTSYEQYF. Written as DNA, the CDR3 is TGCAGTGCTAGCGACAGGCGAACTTCCTACGAGCAGTACTTC.

CDR3 in amino acids: CASRARGTEVYGYTF. The CDR3 region has the DNA TGTGCCAGCAGGGCTCGGGGGACTGAGGTCTATGGCTACACCTTC. The chain uses TRBV28 and TRBJ1-2; maybe TRBD1 (5 bases). The V end lost 6 bases, the J end lost 4 bases, and 18 bases lay between the germline ends. This CDR3 is 15 amino acids long. Germline V gene data show CDR1 as MDHEN and CDR2 as SYDVKM.

This chain links TRBV20-1 with TRBJ1-5; D is unclear. The CDR3 is made up of 13 amino acids. With 0 bases removed from V and 5 bases from J, the gap between germline ends came to 8 bases. The germline gives CDR1 DFQATT, CDR2 SNEGSKA (reference sequence). CDR3 sequence reads: CSARDSGYQPQHF. The CDR3 DNA is TGCAGTGCTAGAGATTCAGGTTATCAGCCCCAGCATTTT.